One sample yielded the 13 T cell receptor beta chains listed below, sequenced in a study of cytomegalovirus exposure and HLA in healthy donors. The primer mix had 60 Vbeta and 13 Jbeta primers. TCRdb's table, derived via immunoSEQ multiplex PCR, lists solely in-frame clones and lacks some. The sample records about 160,000 clones, about 80% being singletons. Input material: PBMCs. The origin of the receptors is a man aged 25 to 45 in good health and CMV-seronegative.

This clone has more than one count but fewer than ten. This rearrangement joins TRBV27 to TRBJ1-5, with D possibly TRBD1 on 6 matching bases. The CDR3 is 12 residues long. From germline, CDR1 is MNHEY and CDR2 SMNVEV (reference sequence). Trimming removed 8 bases from V and 6 bases from J, with 11 bases in between. In DNA, the CDR3 is TGTGCCAGCGGCCAGGGGCCTCAGCCCCAGCATTTT. This encodes CASGQGPQPQHF.

This chain uses TRBV4-2 with TRBJ1-1; 7 nucleotides agree with TRBD1. V was clipped by 2 bases and J by 3 bases; unmatched bases: 3. In germline, CDR1 is LGHNA, CDR2 YNFKEQ. The CDR3 totals 14 residues. The DNA of the CDR3 is TGTGCCAGCAGCCAATCCGACAGGGACACTGAAGCTTTCTTT. Encoded protein: CASSQSDRDTEAFF.

This clone has only a few counts. V and J are TRBV10-3 and TRBJ1-3; D perhaps matches TRBD1 (5 bases). Germline V gene lookup returns CDR1 ENHRY and CDR2 SYGVKD. The CDR3 is 14 residues long. V lost 4 bases and J lost 4, with 11 bases in between. The CDR3 loop is CAISAGSGGNTIYF. The CDR3 DNA is TGTGCCATCAGTGCAGGGTCAGGAGGAAACACCATATATTTT.

This chain links TRBV7-3 with TRBJ2-2; 15 bases are a match to TRBD2. The V gene's germline CDR1 is SGHTA and CDR2 FQGTGA. This CDR3 spans 17 amino acids. V shed 4 bases, J shed 5 bases, and the junction held 5 bases outside the gene matches. The CDR3 region is CASSSGLAGGSTGELFF. CDR3 nucleotides: TGTGCCAGCAGCTCCGGACTAGCGGGAGGGAGTACCGGGGAGCTGTTTTTT.

The rearrangement uses TRBV2 and TRBJ2-7, with 10 bases aligning to TRBD2. Germline V gene lookup returns CDR1 SNHLY and CDR2 FYNNEI. This CDR3 is 15 amino acids long. J was trimmed by 5 bases and V by 9 bases; bases with no gene match: 13. The CDR3 reads CASAASGSINDEQYF. In DNA, the CDR3 is TGTGCCAGTGCGGCTAGCGGGAGTATAAACGACGAGCAGTACTTC.

The chain employs TRBV7-6 and TRBJ2-1; 7 bases agree with TRBD1. V trimming: 5 bases; J trimming: 4 bases; junction bases outside the gene matches: 5. This CDR3 has 14 residues. CDR1 and CDR2 (germline): SGHVS, FNYEAQ. The CDR3 region has the DNA TGTGCCAGCAGCATCGGGACAGTATACAATGAGCAGTTCTTC. Translated, it gives CASSIGTVYNEQFF.

The count of this clone is one. This chain uses TRBV10-3 with TRBJ2-7; possible D gene TRBD2, 5 bases. This CDR3 region has 14 residues. Trimming cost V 0 bases and J 0 bases, with 6 bases left between them. Germline V CDR1 and CDR2: ENHRY, SYGVKD. The CDR3 nucleotides are TGTGCCATCAGTGAGTCAGGGAGCTCCTACGAGCAGTACTTC. Protein product: CAISESGSSYEQYF.

This clone was observed a handful of times. This rearrangement joins TRBV5-1 to TRBJ1-6; TRBD1 is a possible D gene (6 bases). The germline V and J ends were trimmed by 0 bases and 10 bases, with 11 bases remaining between them. From germline, CDR1 is SGHRS and CDR2 YFSETQ. The CDR3 runs to 14 residues. CDR3 residues: CASSLGQDSSPLHF. CDR3 nucleotides: TGCGCCAGCAGCTTGGGACAGGATAGCTCACCCCTCCACTTT.

The chain recombines TRBV30 with TRBJ2-2; TRBD2 might be the D (5 bases). The CDR3 covers 15 residues. V was shortened by 0 bases and J by 7 bases, with 15 bases between the two germline ends. Germline CDR1 reads GTSNPN; CDR2 reads SVGIG (reference sequence). CDR3 bases: TGTGCCTGGAGTGTGCTTTTATTGGGGAGCGGGGAGCTGTTTTTT. The encoded protein is CAWSVLLLGSGELFF. Full variable domain (missing parts from reference TRBV30 and TRBJ2-2): SQTIHQWPATLVQPVGSPLSLECTVEGTSNPNLYWYRQAAGRGLQLLFYSVGIGQISSEVPQNLSASRPQDRQFILSSKKLLLSDSGFYLCAWSVLLLGSGELFFGEGSRLTVL.

The V gene is TRBV19, the J gene TRBJ1-1, with 9 bases lining up with TRBD1. The CDR3 length is 14 residues. CDR1 and CDR2 (germline): LNHDA, SQIVND (reference sequence). J lost 7 bases, V lost 1 base, and 4 bases had no gene match. The CDR3 nucleotides are TGTGCCAGTAGTATAGGGACAGGGGTGGGTGAAGCTTTCTTT. Residues: CASSIGTGVGEAFF.

The chain uses TRBV10-3 and TRBJ2-7; D is unresolved. This CDR3 spans 17 amino acids. Germline CDR1 ENHRY, CDR2 SYGVKD. The V and J ends lost 0 bases and 0 bases respectively, with 15 bases between them. The CDR3 is CAISESRRGVRSYEQYF. Here the CDR3 DNA reads TGTGCCATCAGTGAGTCACGCCGCGGCGTCCGCTCCTACGAGCAGTACTTC.

The chain links TRBV23-1 to TRBJ1-1; D is unresolved. TRBV23-1 is designated an ORF whose function remains uncertain. The CDR3 is made up of 10 amino acids. V lost 7 bases, J lost 4 bases, and 4 bases lay in between. This chain's CDR3 is CASTLTEAFF. The CDR3 region has the DNA TGCGCCAGCACCCTCACTGAAGCTTTCTTT.

The chain has TRBV11-3 and TRBJ2-5; 7 bases map to TRBD2. The V segment lost 1 base and the J segment 5 bases; nucleotides outside the gene matches: 10. Germline-derived CDR1 and CDR2 are SGHNT and YENEEA. This CDR3 comprises 16 residues. CDR3 amino acids: CASSLGLAGARETQYF. CDR3 in DNA: TGTGCCAGCAGCTTAGGATTAGCGGGCGCCCGGGAGACCCAGTACTTC.